This entry lists 2 T cell receptor beta chains sequenced from one sample in a study of T cells in tuberculosis (dated by TCRdb to 2017 to 2018). The protocol used for the library was the immunoSEQ multiplex PCR assay. This immuneACCESS table, as held by TCRdb, lists in-frame sequences with V and J called but not all clones. Of the missing ones, under half trace to an unresolved V gene in checked studies; the others have no known cause. The sample yields approximately 35,000 clones; around 95% were counted once. The ten largest clones capture roughly 2.3% of the sample. What was sequenced was PBMCs. The receptors were sampled from a donor aged 10 to 29 with latent tuberculosis or without tuberculosis infection.

The chain links TRBV9 to TRBJ2-7; possible D gene TRBD2, 7 bases. V shed 4 bases and J shed 4 bases, with 21 bases lying between them. The V gene's germline CDR1 is SGDLS and CDR2 YYNGEE. The CDR3 has 16 residues. This CDR3 is CASSSSRGASSYEQYF. CDR3 nucleotide sequence: TGTGCCAGCAGCAGTAGTCGGGGGGCCTCCTCTTACGAGCAGTACTTC.

This chain links TRBV14 with TRBJ2-7; D is undetermined. The CDR3 is made up of 12 amino acids. Germline CDR1 SGHDN, CDR2 FVKESK. The ends were cut back, 1 base at V and 4 bases at J, with 5 bases in the middle. CDR3 in DNA: TGTGCCAGCAGCCAAGTGGCTTACGAGCAGTACTTC. Protein product: CASSQVAYEQYF.